This TCR beta chain comes out of a study of chemoradiotherapy in HPV16-positive cancers. Study at large: Functional T-cell assays on two HPV16-positive patients' cells defined candidate HPV-specific clones and common TCR motifs. The study, taken as a whole, reports: Candidate HPV-specific clones and E7-related TCR motifs grew in tumor during treatment. Functional assays defining HPV-specific T cells used only a couple of HPV16-positive patients.

Regarding this clone: As yet, its antigen is unknown.

Sequenced by immunoSEQ multiplex PCR; TCRdb stores in-frame clones only, minus some. The repertoire includes tens of thousands of clones, 65% to 80% of them detected once, and about 4.8% sits in the top ten. Samples were taken several times over chemoradiotherapy. The ends were cut back, 8 bases at V and 7 bases at J, with 8 bases in the middle. The germline V gene encodes CDR1 MNHEY and CDR2 SMNVEV (reference sequence). The CDR3 consists of 10 residues. Sample: blood, taken from a patient who underwent chemoradiotherapy. This clonotype was sampled from a human donor with HPV-associated anogenital cancer. The chain combines TRBV27 with TRBJ1-2; D gene ambiguous. The DNA of the CDR3 is TGTGCCAGCGAAACGAGTGGCTACACCTTC. Amino acid sequence: CASETSGYTF.